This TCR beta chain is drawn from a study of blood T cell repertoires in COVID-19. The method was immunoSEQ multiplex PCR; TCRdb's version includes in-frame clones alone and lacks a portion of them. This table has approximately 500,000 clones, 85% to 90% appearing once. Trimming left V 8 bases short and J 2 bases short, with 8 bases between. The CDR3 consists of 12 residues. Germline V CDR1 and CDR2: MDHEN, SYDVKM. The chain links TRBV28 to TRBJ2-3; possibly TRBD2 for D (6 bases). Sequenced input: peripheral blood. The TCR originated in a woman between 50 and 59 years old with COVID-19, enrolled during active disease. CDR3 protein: CASGGVTDTQYF. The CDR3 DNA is TGTGCCAGCGGAGGGGTCACAGATACGCAGTATTTT.